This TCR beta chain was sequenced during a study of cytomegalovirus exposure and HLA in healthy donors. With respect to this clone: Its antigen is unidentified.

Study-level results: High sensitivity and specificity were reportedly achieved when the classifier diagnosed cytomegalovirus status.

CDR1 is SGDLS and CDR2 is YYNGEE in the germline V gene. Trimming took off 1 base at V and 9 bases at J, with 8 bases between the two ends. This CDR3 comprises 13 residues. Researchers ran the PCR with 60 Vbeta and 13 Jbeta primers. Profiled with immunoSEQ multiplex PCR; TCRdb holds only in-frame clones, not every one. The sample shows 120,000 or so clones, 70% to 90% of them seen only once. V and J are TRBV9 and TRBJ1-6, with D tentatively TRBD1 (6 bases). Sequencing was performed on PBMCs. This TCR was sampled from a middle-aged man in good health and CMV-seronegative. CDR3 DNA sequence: TGTGCCAGCAGCGTAACAGGGCGTTCACCCCTCCACTTT. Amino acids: CASSVTGRSPLHF.